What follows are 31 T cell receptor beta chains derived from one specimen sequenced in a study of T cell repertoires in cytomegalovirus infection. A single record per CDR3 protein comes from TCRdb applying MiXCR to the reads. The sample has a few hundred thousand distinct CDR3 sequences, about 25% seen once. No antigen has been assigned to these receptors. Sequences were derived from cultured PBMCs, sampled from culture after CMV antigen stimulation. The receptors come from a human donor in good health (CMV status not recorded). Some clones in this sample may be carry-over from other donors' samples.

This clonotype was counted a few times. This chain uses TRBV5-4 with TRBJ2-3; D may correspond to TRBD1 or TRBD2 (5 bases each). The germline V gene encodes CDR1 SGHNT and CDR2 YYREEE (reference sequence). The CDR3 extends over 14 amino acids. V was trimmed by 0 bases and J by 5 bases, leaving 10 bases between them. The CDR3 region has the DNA TGTGCCAGCAGCTTGGGAGGGGCTATAGATACGCAGTATTTT. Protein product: CASSLGGAIDTQYF.

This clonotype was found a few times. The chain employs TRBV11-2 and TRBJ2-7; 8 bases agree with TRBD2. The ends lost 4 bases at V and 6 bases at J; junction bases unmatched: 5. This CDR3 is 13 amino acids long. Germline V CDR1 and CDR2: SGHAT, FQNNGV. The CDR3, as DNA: TGTGCCAGCAGCTCGGGACTAGAGGGCGAGCAGTACGTC. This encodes CASSSGLEGEQYV.

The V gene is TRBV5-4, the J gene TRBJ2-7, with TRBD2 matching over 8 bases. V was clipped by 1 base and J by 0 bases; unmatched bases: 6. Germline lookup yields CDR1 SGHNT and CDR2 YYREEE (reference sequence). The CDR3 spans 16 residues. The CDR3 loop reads CASSLLIGRASYEQYF. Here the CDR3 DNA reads TGTGCCAGCAGCTTGCTTATCGGGAGGGCCTCCTACGAGCAGTACTTC.

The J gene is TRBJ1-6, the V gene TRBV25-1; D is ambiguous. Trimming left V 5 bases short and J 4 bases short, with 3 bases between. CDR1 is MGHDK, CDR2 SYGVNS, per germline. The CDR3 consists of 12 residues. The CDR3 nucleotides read TGTGCCAGCAGTATGTATAATTCACCCCTCCACTTT. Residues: CASSMYNSPLHF.

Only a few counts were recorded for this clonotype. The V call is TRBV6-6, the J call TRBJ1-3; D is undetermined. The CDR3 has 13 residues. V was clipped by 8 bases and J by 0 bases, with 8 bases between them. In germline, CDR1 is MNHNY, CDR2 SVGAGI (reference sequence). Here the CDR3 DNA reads TGTGCCAGCTCCCAGACCTCTGGAAACACCATATATTTT. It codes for CASSQTSGNTIYF.

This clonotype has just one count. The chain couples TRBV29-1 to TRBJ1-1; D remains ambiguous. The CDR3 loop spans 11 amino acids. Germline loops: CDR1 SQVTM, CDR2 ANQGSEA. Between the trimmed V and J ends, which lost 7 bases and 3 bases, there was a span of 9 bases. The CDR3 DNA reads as TGCAGCGGAGCGGGTTACACTGAAGCTTTCTTT. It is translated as CSGAGYTEAFF.

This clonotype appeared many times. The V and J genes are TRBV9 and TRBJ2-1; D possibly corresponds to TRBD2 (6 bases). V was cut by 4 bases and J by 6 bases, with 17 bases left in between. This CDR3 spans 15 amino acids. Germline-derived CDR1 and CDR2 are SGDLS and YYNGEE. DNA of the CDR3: TGTGCCAGCAGCTATTACTATGGGGGAGGCAATGAGCAGTTCTTC. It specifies CASSYYYGGGNEQFF.

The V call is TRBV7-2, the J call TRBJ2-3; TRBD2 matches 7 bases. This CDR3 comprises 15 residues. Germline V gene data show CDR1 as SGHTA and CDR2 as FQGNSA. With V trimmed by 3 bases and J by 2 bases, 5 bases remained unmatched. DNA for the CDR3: TGTGCCAGCAGCTTCGGCGGGAGTACCACAGATACGCAGTATTTT. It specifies CASSFGGSTTDTQYF.

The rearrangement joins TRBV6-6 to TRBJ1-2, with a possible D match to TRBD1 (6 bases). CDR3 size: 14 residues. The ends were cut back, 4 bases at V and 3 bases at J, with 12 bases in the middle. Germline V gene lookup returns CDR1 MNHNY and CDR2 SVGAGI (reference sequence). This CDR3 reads CASSSGGGHYGYTF. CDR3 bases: TGTGCCAGCAGTTCGGGGGGGGGGCACTATGGCTACACCTTC.

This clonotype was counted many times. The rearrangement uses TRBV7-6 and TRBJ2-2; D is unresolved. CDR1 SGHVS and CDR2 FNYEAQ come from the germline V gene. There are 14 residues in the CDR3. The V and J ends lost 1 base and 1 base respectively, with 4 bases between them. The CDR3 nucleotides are TGTGCCAGCAGCTTAGTTGGGAACACCGGGGAGCTGTTTTTT. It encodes CASSLVGNTGELFF.

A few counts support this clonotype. The CDR3 reads CSARYLGQAYEQYF. The CDR3 DNA reads as TGCAGTGCTAGGTATCTGGGTCAAGCCTACGAGCAGTACTTC. This chain uses TRBV20-1 with TRBJ2-7; D unclear. The V end lost 3 bases, the J end lost 2 bases, and 14 bases lay between the germline ends. Germline CDR1 reads DFQATT; CDR2 reads SNEGSKA (reference sequence). This CDR3 comprises 14 residues.

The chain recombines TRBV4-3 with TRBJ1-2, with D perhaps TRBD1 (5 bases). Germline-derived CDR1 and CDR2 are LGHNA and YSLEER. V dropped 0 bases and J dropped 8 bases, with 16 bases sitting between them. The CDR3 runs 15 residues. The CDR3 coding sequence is TGCGCCAGCAGCCAAGACACGACCGGGACGGGGGGCTACACCTTC. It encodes CASSQDTTGTGGYTF.

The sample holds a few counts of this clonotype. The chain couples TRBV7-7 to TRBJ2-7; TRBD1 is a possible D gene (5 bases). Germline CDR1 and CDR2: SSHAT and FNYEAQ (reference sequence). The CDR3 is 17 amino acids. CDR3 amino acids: CASTPLAQGLIPYEQYV. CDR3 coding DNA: TGTGCTAGCACCCCGCTTGCCCAGGGCTTAATACCCTACGAGCAGTACGTC.

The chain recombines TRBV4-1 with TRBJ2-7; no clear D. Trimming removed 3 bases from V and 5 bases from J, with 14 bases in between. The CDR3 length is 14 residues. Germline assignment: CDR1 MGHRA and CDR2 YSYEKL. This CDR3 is CASSQDRVAHEQYF. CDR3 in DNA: TGCGCCAGCAGCCAGGATAGGGTGGCCCACGAGCAGTACTTC.

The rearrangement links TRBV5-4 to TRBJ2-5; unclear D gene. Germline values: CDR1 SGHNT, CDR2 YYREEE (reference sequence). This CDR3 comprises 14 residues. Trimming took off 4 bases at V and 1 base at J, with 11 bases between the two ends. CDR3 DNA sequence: TGTGCCAGCAGCCGGCCGGACCTCCAAGAGACCCAGTACTTC. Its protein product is CASSRPDLQETQYF. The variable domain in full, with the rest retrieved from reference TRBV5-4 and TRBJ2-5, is ETGVTQSPTHLIKTRGQQVTLRCSSQSGHNTVSWYQQALGQGPQFIFQYYREEENGRGNFPPRFSGLQFPNYSSELNVNALELDDSALYLCASSRPDLQETQYFGPGTRLLVL.

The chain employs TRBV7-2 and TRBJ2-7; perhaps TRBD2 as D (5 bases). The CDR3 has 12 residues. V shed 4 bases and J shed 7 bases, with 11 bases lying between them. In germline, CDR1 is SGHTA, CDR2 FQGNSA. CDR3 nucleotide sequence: TGTGCCAGCAGCTCCCCCCCGGGGGAGCAGTACGTC. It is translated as CASSSPPGEQYV.

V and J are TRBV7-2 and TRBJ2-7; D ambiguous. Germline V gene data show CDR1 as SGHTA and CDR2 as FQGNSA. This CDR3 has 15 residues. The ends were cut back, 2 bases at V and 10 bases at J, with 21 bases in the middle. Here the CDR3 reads CASSLKIVGGGSQYF. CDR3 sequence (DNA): TGTGCCAGCAGCTTAAAAATCGTGGGCGGCGGTAGTCAGTACTTC. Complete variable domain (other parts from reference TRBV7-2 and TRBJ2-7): GAGVSQSPSNKVTEKGKDVELRCDPISGHTALYWYRQSLGQGLEFLIYFQGNSAPDKSGLPSDRFSAERTGGSVSTLTIQRTQQEDSAVYLCASSLKIVGGGSQYFGPGTRLTVT.

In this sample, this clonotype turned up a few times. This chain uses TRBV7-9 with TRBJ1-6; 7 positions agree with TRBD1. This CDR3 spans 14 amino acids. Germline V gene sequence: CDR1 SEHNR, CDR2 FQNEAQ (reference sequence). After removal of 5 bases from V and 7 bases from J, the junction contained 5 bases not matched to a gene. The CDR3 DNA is TGTGCCAGCAGCGGACAGGTCGGCAATTCACCCCTCCACTTT. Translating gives CASSGQVGNSPLHF. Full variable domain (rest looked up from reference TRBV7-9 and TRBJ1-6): DTGVSQNPRHKITKRGQNVTFRCDPISEHNRLYWYRQTLGQGPEFLTYFQNEAQLEKSRLLSDRFSAERPKGSFSTLEIQRTEQGDSAMYLCASSGQVGNSPLHFGNGTRLTVT.

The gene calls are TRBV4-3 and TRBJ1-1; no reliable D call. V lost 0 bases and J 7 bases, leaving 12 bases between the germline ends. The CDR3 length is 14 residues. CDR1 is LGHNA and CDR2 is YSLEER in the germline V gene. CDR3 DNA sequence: TGCGCCAGCAGCCAAGATAGTCAGTCGGTTGAAGCTTTCTTT. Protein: CASSQDSQSVEAFF.

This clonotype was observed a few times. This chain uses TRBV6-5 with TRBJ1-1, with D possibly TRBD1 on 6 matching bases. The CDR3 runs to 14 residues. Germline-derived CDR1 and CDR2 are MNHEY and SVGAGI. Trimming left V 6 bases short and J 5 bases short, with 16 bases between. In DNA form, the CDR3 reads TGTGCCAGCAGCGAACAGGGTCTGAGAACTGAAGCTTTCTTT. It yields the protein CASSEQGLRTEAFF.

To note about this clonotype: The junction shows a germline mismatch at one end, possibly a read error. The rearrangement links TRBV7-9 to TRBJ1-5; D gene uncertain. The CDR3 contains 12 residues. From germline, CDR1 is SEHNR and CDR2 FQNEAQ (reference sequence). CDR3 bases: TGCGCCAGCAGCCGCGACAATCAGCCCCAGCATTTT. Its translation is CASSRDNQPQHF. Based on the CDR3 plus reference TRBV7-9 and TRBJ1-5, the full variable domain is DTGVSQNPRHKITKRGQNVTFRCDPISEHNRLYWYRQTLGQGPEFLTYFQNEAQLEKSRLLSDRFSAERPKGSFSTLEIQRTEQGDSAMYLCASSRDNQPQHFGDGTRLSIL.

The CDR3 DNA reads as TGTGCCAGCAGTTTAAACAGGGTCGAGCAGTACTTC. Its protein product is CASSLNRVEQYF. The chain links TRBV27 to TRBJ2-7; possible D gene TRBD1, 6 bases. Germline V gene sequence: CDR1 MNHEY, CDR2 SMNVEV (reference sequence). The CDR3 runs 12 residues. Trimming took off 2 bases at V and 6 bases at J, with 8 bases between the two ends.

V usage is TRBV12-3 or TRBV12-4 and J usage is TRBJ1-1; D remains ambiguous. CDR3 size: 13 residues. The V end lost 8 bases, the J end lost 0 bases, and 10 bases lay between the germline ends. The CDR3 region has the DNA TGTGCCAGCCTCCGGGCCATGAACACTGAAGCTTTCTTT. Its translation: CASLRAMNTEAFF.

The CDR3 DNA reads TGTGCCACTCAGAGGGACTTCCTCCGGGCTAGCACAGATACGCAGTATTTT. Protein product: CATQRDFLRASTDTQYF. V and J are TRBV12-3 or TRBV12-4 and TRBJ2-3; tentatively, D is TRBD2 (6 bases). The CDR3 runs 17 residues. V was clipped by 10 bases and J by 0 bases, with 23 bases between them.

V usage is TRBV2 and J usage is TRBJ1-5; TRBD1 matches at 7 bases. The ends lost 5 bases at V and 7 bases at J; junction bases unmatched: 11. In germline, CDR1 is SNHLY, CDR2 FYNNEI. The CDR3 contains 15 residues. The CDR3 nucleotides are TGTGCCAGCAGTAGAGCAGGGGGAAGGCAACAGCCCCAGCATTTT. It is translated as CASSRAGGRQQPQHF.

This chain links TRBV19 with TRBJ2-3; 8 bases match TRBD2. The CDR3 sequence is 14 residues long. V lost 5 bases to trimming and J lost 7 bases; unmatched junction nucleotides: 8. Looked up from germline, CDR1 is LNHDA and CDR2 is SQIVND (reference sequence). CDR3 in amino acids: CASSPSGRGNTQYF. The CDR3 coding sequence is TGTGCCAGTAGTCCCTCCGGGAGGGGGAATACGCAGTATTTT.

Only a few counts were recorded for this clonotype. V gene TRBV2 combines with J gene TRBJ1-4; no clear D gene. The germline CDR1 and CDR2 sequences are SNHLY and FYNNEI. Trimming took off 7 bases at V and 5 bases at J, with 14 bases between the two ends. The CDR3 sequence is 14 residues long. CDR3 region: CASNLGRENEKLFF. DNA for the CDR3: TGTGCCAGCAACCTCGGACGCGAGAATGAAAAACTGTTTTTT.

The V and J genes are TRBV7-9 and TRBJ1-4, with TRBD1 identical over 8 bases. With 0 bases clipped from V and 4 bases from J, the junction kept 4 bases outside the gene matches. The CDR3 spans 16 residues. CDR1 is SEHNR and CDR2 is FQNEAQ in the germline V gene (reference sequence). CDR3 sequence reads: CASSLAQTGVNEKLFF. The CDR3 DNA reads TGTGCCAGCAGCTTAGCCCAGACAGGGGTTAATGAAAAACTGTTTTTT.

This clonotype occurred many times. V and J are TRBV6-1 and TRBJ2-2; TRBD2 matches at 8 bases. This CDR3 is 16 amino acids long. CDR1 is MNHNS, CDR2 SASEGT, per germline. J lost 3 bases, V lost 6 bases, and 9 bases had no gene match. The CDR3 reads CASRTLAGGHTGELFF. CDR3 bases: TGTGCCAGCAGAACCCTTGCGGGAGGTCACACCGGGGAGCTGTTTTTT.

The CDR3: CASSLGGVAAVPEQFF. The CDR3 DNA sequence: TGTGCCAGCAGCTTAGGCGGGGTAGCGGCAGTTCCTGAGCAGTTCTTC. V usage is TRBV7-8 and J usage is TRBJ2-1; tentatively, D is TRBD2 (6 bases). The CDR3 totals 16 residues. CDR1 is SGHVS and CDR2 is FQNEAQ in the germline V gene. Deletions cut 1 base from V and 9 bases from J, with 19 bases between. The whole variable domain, filled in from reference TRBV7-8 and TRBJ2-1, reads GAGVSQSPRYKVAKRGQDVALRCDPISGHVSLFWYQQALGQGPEFLTYFQNEAQLDKSGLPSDRFFAERPEGSVSTLKIQRTQQEDSAVYLCASSLGGVAAVPEQFFGPGTRLTVL.

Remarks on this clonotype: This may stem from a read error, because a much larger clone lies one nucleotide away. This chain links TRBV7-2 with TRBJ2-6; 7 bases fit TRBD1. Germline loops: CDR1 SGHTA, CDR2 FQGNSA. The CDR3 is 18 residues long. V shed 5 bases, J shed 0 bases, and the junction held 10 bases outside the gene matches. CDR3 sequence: CASSVRGQVLSGANVLTF. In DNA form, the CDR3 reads TGTGCCAGCAGCGTCCGCGGACAGGTTCTCTCTGGGGCCAACGTCCTGACTTTC.